This TCR gamma chain was identified in a study of intestinal T cells in coeliac disease. The wider study: In the TRG cohort, coeliac patients were much younger than controls.

Each case's genomic DNA was extracted from ten approximately 5-µm formalin-fixed paraffin-embedded scrolls. Study results and caveats: Coeliac and control groups differed significantly in age.

After removal of 3 bases from V and 6 bases from J, the junction contained 4 bases not matched to a gene. The germline CDR1 and CDR2 sequences are GITISATS and ISYDGTV (reference sequence). The CDR3 is 13 residues long. Comment on this clone: Its target is unknown.

The TRG library came from 200 to 250 ng of biopsy DNA amplified with LymphoTrack primers. TCRdb reanalysed the multiplex PCR reads with CATT. The sample holds 580 or so gamma-chain clones; roughly 51% are singletons and the top ten take approximately 18%. The TCR was taken from a human donor with celiac disease. Sequencing was performed on a duodenal biopsy. The chain recombines TRGV9 with TRGJP1. In DNA form, the CDR3 reads TGTGCCTTGTGGGAGCGTTCTGGTTGGTTCAAGATATTT. It is translated as CALWERSGWFKIF.